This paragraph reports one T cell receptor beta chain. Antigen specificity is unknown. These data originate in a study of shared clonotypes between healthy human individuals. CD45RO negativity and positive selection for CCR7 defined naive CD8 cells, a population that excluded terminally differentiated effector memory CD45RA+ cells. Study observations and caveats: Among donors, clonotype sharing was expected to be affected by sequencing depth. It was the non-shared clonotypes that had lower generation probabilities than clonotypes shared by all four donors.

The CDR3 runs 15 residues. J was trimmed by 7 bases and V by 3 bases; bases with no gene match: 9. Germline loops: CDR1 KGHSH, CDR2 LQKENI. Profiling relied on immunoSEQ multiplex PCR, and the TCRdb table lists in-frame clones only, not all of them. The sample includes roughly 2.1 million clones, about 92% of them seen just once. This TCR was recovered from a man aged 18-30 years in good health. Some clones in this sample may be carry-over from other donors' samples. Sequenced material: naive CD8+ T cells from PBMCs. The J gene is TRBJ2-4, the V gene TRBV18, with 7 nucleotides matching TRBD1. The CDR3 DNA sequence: TGTGCCAGCTCACCCGACAGGGACCGGTTGAACATTCAGTACTTC. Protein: CASSPDRDRLNIQYF. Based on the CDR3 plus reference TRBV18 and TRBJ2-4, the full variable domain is NAGVMQNPRHLVRRRGQEARLRCSPMKGHSHVYWYRQLPEEGLKFMVYLQKENIIDESGMPKERFSAEFPKEGPSILRIQQVVRGDSAAYFCASSPDRDRLNIQYFGAGTRLSVL.